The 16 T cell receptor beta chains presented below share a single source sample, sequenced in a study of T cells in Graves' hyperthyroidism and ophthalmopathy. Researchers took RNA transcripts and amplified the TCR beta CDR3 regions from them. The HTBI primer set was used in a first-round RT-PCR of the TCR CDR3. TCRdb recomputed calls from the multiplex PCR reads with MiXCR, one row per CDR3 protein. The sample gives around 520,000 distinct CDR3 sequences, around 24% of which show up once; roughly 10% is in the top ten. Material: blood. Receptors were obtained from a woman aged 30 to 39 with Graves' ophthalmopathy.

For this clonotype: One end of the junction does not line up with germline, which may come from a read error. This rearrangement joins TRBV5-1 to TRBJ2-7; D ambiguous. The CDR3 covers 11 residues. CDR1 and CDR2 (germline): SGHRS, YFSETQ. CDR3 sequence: CAISLSNEQYF. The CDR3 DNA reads TGCGCCATCAGCTTGAGCAACGAGCAGTACTTC.

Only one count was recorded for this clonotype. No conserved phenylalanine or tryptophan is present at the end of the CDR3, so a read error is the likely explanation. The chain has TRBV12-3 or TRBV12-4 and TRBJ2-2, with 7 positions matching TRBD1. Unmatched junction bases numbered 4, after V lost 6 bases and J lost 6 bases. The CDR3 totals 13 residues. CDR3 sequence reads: CASRPDRAGELFY. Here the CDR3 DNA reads TGTGCCAGCAGGCCTGACAGGGCCGGGGAGCTGTTTTAT.

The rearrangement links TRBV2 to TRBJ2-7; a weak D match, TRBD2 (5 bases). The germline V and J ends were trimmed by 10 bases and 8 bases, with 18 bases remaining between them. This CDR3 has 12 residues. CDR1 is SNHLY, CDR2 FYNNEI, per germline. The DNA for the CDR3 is TGTGCCACGAGGGCGGAGATGAAGAAGCAGTACTTC. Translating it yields CATRAEMKKQYF.

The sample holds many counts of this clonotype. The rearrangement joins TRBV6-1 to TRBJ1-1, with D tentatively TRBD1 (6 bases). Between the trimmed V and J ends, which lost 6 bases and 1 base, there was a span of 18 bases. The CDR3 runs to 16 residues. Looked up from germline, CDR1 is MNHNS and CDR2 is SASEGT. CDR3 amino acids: CASSHDPGQRNTEAFF. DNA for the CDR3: TGTGCCAGCAGCCACGATCCGGGACAAAGGAACACTGAAGCTTTCTTT.

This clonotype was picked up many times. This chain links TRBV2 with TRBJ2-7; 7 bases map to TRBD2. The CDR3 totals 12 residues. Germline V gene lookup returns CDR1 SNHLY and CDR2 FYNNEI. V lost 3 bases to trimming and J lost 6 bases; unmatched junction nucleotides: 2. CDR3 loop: CASSEASGEQYF. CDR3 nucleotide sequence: TGTGCCAGCAGTGAGGCTAGCGGCGAGCAGTACTTC.

CDR3 DNA: TGCAGTGCTAGAGATCCGGAGCGGGAATTAGAGACCCAGTACTTC. Its protein is CSARDPERELETQYF. V usage is TRBV20-1 and J usage is TRBJ2-5, with TRBD2 identical over 7 bases. J was trimmed by 4 bases and V by 0 bases; bases with no gene match: 8. This CDR3 is built from 15 residues. The V gene's germline CDR1 is DFQATT and CDR2 SNEGSKA (reference sequence).

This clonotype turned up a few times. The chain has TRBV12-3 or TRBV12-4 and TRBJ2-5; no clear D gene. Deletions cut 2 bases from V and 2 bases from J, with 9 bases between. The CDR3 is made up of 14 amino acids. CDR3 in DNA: TGTGCCAGCAGTTTAAGCCAGGCGCAAGAGACCCAGTACTTC. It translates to CASSLSQAQETQYF.

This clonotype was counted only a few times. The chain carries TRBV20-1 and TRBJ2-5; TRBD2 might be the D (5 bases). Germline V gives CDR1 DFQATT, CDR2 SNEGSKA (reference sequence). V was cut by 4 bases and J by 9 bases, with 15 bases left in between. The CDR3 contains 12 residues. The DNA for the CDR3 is TGCAGTGCTATTGAGGGTGCGGAGGCCCAGTACTTC. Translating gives CSAIEGAEAQYF.

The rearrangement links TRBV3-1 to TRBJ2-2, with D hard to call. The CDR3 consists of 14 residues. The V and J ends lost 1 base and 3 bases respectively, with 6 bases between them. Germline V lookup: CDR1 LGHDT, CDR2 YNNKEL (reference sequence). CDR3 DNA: TGTGCCAGCAGCCAAGTCCAAGACACCGGGGAGCTGTTTTTT. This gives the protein CASSQVQDTGELFF.

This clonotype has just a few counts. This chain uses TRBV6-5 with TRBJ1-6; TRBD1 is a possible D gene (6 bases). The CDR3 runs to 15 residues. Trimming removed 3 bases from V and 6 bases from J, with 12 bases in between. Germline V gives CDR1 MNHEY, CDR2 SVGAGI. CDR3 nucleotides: TGTGCCAGCAGTTATCTGGCAGGGGTTAATTCACCCCTCCACTTT. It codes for CASSYLAGVNSPLHF.

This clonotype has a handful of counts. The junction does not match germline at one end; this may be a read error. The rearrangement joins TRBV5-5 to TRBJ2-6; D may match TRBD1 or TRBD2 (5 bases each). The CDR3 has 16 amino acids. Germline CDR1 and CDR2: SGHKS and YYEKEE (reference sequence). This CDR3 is CASSRGVDSGSNVLTF. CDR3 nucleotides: TGTGCCAGCAGCAGAGGGGTCGACTCTGGGTCCAACGTCCTGACTTTC.

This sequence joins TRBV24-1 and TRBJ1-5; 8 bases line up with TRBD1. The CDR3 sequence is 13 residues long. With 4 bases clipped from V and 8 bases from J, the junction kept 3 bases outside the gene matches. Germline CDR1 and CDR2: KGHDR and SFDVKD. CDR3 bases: TGTGCCACCAGTGACGTGGACAGGGAGCCCCAGCATTTT. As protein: CATSDVDREPQHF.

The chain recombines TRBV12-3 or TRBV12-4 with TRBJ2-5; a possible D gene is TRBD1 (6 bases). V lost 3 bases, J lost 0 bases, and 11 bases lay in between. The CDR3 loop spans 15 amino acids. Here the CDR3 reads CASSLVRGYQETQYF. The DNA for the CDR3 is TGTGCCAGCAGTTTGGTCAGGGGCTACCAAGAGACCCAGTACTTC.

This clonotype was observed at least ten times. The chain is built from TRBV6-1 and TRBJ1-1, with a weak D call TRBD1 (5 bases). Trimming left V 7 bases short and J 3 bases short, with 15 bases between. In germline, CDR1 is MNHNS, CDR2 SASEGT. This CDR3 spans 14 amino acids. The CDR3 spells CASTGRWGDTEAFF. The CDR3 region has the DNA TGTGCCAGCACGGGCCGGTGGGGGGACACTGAAGCTTTCTTT.

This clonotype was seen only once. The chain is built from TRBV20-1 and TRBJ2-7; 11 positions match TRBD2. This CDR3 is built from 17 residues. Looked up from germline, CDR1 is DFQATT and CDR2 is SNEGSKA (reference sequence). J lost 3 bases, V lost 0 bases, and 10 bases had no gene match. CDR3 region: CSARDSPTSGIIYEQYF. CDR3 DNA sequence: TGCAGTGCTAGAGATTCCCCGACTAGCGGGATTATCTACGAGCAGTACTTC.

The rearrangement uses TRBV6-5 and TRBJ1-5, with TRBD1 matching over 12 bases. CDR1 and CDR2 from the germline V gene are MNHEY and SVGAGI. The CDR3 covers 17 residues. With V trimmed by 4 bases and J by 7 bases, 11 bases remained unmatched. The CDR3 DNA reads TGTGCCAGCAGTTCTTTGGGACAGGGGGCGCGTAAGCAGCCCCAGCATTTT. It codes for CASSSLGQGARKQPQHF.